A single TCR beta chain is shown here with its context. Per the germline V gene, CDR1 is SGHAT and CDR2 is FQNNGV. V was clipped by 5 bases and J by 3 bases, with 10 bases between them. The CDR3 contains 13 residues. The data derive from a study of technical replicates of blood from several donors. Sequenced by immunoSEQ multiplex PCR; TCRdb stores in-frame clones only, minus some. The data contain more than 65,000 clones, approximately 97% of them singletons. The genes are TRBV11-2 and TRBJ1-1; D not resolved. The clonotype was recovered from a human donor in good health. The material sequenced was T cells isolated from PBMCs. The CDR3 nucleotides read TGTGCCAGCAGCAACCGGTCGTACACTGAAGCTTTCTTT. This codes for CASSNRSYTEAFF. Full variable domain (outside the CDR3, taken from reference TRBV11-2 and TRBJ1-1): EAGVAQSPRYKIIEKRQSVAFWCNPISGHATLYWYQQILGQGPKLLIQFQNNGVVDDSQLPKDRFSAERLKGVDSTLKIQPAKLEDSAVYLCASSNRSYTEAFFGQGTRLTVV.